This entry lists 30 T cell receptor beta chains sequenced from one sample in a study of T cells in Graves' hyperthyroidism and ophthalmopathy. Amplified regions were TCR beta CDR3 sequences from RNA transcripts. Carried out on the TCR CDR3, a first-round RT-PCR used the HTBI primer set. TCRdb re-derived calls from the multiplex PCR reads in MiXCR, one entry per CDR3 protein. Of about 210,000 distinct CDR3 sequences listed, roughly 18% are singletons. The sequencing input was blood. The receptors stem from a man aged 45 to 65 with Graves' hyperthyroidism.

The chain uses TRBV4-1 and TRBJ1-1; TRBD1 might be the D (6 bases). This CDR3 spans 15 amino acids. Per germline, CDR1 MGHRA and CDR2 YSYEKL. Trimming cost V 4 bases and J 11 bases, with 23 bases left between them. Here the CDR3 DNA reads TGCGCCAGCAGCCCGTCCTCTATCGGGGGCGTCACGGCTTTCTTT. Protein product: CASSPSSIGGVTAFF.

This clonotype was found once. V gene TRBV2 combines with J gene TRBJ1-5; 8 positions match TRBD1. J lost 2 bases, V lost 3 bases, and 3 bases had no gene match. The CDR3 runs 15 residues. From germline, CDR1 is SNHLY and CDR2 FYNNEI. The CDR3: CASSDRGQGNQPQHF. For the CDR3, the DNA is TGTGCCAGCAGTGACAGGGGGCAGGGCAATCAGCCCCAGCATTTT.

This clonotype was counted at least ten times. This chain uses TRBV18 with TRBJ2-7; D remains unclear. The CDR3 has 12 residues. Trimming removed 2 bases at V and 2 bases at J, with 4 bases between. The germline V gene encodes CDR1 KGHSH and CDR2 LQKENI. The CDR3 spells CASSPETYEQYF. The CDR3 DNA sequence: TGTGCCAGCTCACCAGAGACCTACGAGCAGTACTTC.

This clonotype was found a few times. This chain uses TRBV27 with TRBJ1-5, with 8 bases lining up with TRBD1. Germline CDR1 reads MNHEY; CDR2 reads SMNVEV (reference sequence). V gave up 4 bases and J gave up 7 bases; unmatched junction bases: 12. The CDR3 has 16 amino acids. The CDR3 DNA reads TGTGCCAGCAGTTCCCGACGAGACAGGGGATTGCAGCCCCAGCATTTT. This sequence encodes CASSSRRDRGLQPQHF.

The chain links TRBV6-1 to TRBJ1-2, with TRBD1 as a possible D gene (6 bases). Germline V gene lookup returns CDR1 MNHNS and CDR2 SASEGT. Trimming removed 6 bases from V and 4 bases from J, with 15 bases in between. CDR3 size: 14 residues. The chain's CDR3 is CASRRTAASYGYTF. The CDR3 bases are TGTGCCAGCAGAAGGACAGCCGCCAGCTATGGCTACACCTTC.

The sample holds many counts of this clonotype. J is TRBJ2-5 and V is TRBV2, with D perhaps TRBD1 or TRBD2 (7 bases each). Looked up from germline, CDR1 is SNHLY and CDR2 is FYNNEI. V gave up 0 bases and J gave up 5 bases, with 10 bases separating them. The CDR3 sequence is 14 residues long. The CDR3 bases are TGTGCCAGCAGTGAAGCCAGGGGGGGGGAGACCCAGTACTTC. It specifies CASSEARGGETQYF.

There are a few counts of this clonotype. V is TRBV12-3 or TRBV12-4 and J is TRBJ1-6; D perhaps matches TRBD1 (5 bases). V was clipped by 5 bases and J by 7 bases, with 12 bases between them. The CDR3 length is 14 residues. The CDR3, as DNA: TGTGCCAGCAGTCTGGGACTGGGAAATTCACCCCTCCACTTT. Translation: CASSLGLGNSPLHF.

The table lists this clonotype with many counts. The CDR3 loop is CASTLGGQGLYEQYF. As DNA, the CDR3 is TGTGCCAGCACCCTGGGGGGACAGGGACTCTACGAGCAGTACTTC. The chain recombines TRBV12-3 or TRBV12-4 with TRBJ2-7; 9 bases map to TRBD1. This CDR3 spans 15 amino acids. Unmatched junction bases numbered 10, after V lost 7 bases and J lost 3 bases.

This clonotype was seen repeatedly, ten times or more. The CDR3 DNA sequence: TGTGCCAGCTCACCACCGGATCTTAATGAAAAACTGTTTTTT. It specifies CASSPPDLNEKLFF. The chain has TRBV18 and TRBJ1-4; no definite D call. Per germline, CDR1 KGHSH and CDR2 LQKENI. The CDR3 spans 14 residues. The ends were cut back, 0 bases at V and 4 bases at J, with 6 bases in the middle.

The V call is TRBV7-8, the J call TRBJ1-5, with TRBD1 as a possible D gene (5 bases). V shed 1 base and J shed 0 bases, with 16 bases lying between them. The germline V gene has CDR1 SGHVS and CDR2 FQNEAQ. This CDR3 is built from 18 residues. The CDR3 sequence: CASSLGGVPAYSNQPQHF. The CDR3 DNA is TGTGCCAGCAGCTTAGGAGGGGTCCCGGCGTATAGCAATCAGCCCCAGCATTTT. Full variable domain (rest looked up from reference TRBV7-8 and TRBJ1-5): GAGVSQSPRYKVAKRGQDVALRCDPISGHVSLFWYQQALGQGPEFLTYFQNEAQLDKSGLPSDRFFAERPEGSVSTLKIQRTQQEDSAVYLCASSLGGVPAYSNQPQHFGDGTRLSIL.

This clonotype was observed at least ten times. The gene calls are TRBV11-3 and TRBJ2-1; tentatively, D is TRBD1 or TRBD2 (5 bases each). Germline V lookup: CDR1 SGHNT, CDR2 YENEEA. V lost 5 bases and J lost 7, with 12 bases in between. The length of the CDR3 is 13 residues. The CDR3 region is CASSPGPLNEQFF. For the CDR3, the DNA is TGTGCCAGCAGCCCGGGACCGCTAAATGAGCAGTTCTTC.

This clonotype has ten or more counts. DNA for the CDR3: TGCAGTGCTAGTACCCTTAGGGGGATTATCTCCTACGAGCAGTACTTC. This gives the protein CSASTLRGIISYEQYF. V gene TRBV20-1 combines with J gene TRBJ2-7, with a possible D match to TRBD1 (6 bases). Germline CDR1 reads DFQATT; CDR2 reads SNEGSKA (reference sequence). The CDR3 consists of 16 residues. Trimming removed 3 bases at V and 0 bases at J, with 18 bases between.

This clonotype has a count of ten or more. The chain uses TRBV18 and TRBJ2-5; D remains ambiguous. Trimming pared 2 bases from V and 2 bases from J, leaving 9 bases between. Germline values: CDR1 KGHSH, CDR2 LQKENI. This CDR3 is 14 amino acids long. The CDR3 loop reads CASSPATSQETQYF. Written as DNA, the CDR3 is TGTGCCAGCTCACCAGCGACTTCGCAAGAGACCCAGTACTTC.

This clonotype was found many times. V and J are TRBV28 and TRBJ2-1; D unclear. The ends were cut back, 5 bases at V and 0 bases at J, with 14 bases in the middle. Germline V gene data show CDR1 as MDHEN and CDR2 as SYDVKM. The length of the CDR3 is 16 residues. CDR3 region: CASSQTSYYSYNEQFF. Written as DNA, the CDR3 is TGTGCCAGCAGTCAGACGTCCTACTACTCCTACAATGAGCAGTTCTTC.

This clonotype was recorded at least ten times. The chain recombines TRBV28 with TRBJ2-7, with 8 bases identical to TRBD2. After removal of 5 bases from V and 5 bases from J, the junction contained 11 bases not matched to a gene. The CDR3 loop spans 15 amino acids. The germline V gene encodes CDR1 MDHEN and CDR2 SYDVKM. The CDR3 nucleotides are TGTGCCAGCAGTCCCGTGGGGGGCGGGAGGAACGAGCAGTACTTC. This translates into CASSPVGGGRNEQYF.

The chain couples TRBV6-2 or TRBV6-3 to TRBJ1-5, with a weak D call TRBD1 (6 bases). Germline V lookup: CDR1 MNHEY, CDR2 SVGEGT. The CDR3 length is 14 residues. V was clipped by 6 bases and J by 6 bases, with 15 bases between them. CDR3: CASRNRDSGQPQHF. In nucleotides, the CDR3 is TGTGCCAGCAGAAACAGGGATTCAGGTCAGCCCCAGCATTTT.

This clonotype was picked up many times. This chain uses TRBV24-1 with TRBJ2-1; no clear D. Germline assignment: CDR1 KGHDR and CDR2 SFDVKD. V was pared by 1 base and J by 10 bases, with 10 bases between. The CDR3 runs to 13 residues. CDR3 loop: CATSDLMTTEQFF. The DNA for the CDR3 is TGTGCCACCAGTGATTTAATGACGACCGAGCAGTTCTTC.

This clonotype showed up many times. This chain connects TRBV27 to TRBJ1-1; 8 bases map to TRBD1. CDR1 is MNHEY, CDR2 SMNVEV, per germline (reference sequence). The CDR3 runs 15 residues. V was pared by 5 bases and J by 3 bases, with 8 bases of the junction left unmatched. In nucleotides, the CDR3 is TGTGCCAGCAGTGTGACAGGGGTGGGACACACTGAAGCTTTCTTT. It yields the protein CASSVTGVGHTEAFF.

In this sample, this clonotype turned up many times. This rearrangement joins TRBV28 to TRBJ1-5; tentatively, D is TRBD1 (6 bases). With 4 bases removed from V and 6 bases from J, the gap between germline ends came to 7 bases. This CDR3 spans 12 amino acids. CDR1 is MDHEN and CDR2 is SYDVKM in the germline V gene. The CDR3 region is CASSSRGQPQHF. In DNA form, the CDR3 reads TGTGCCAGCAGTTCCAGGGGTCAGCCCCAGCATTTT.

The chain employs TRBV7-9 and TRBJ2-1, with 10 bases identical to TRBD2. This CDR3 is built from 16 residues. Germline trimming cut 4 bases from V and 7 bases from J; bases unmatched to any gene: 10. CDR1 is SEHNR and CDR2 is FQNEAQ in the germline V gene (reference sequence). This CDR3 reads CASSSPWATSGNEQFF. DNA for the CDR3: TGTGCCAGCAGCTCACCTTGGGCGACTAGCGGGAATGAGCAGTTCTTC.

This clonotype came up many times. The rearrangement joins TRBV2 to TRBJ1-2; D is uncertain. The V and J ends lost 3 bases and 4 bases respectively, with 15 bases between them. The CDR3 has 15 residues. CDR1 is SNHLY and CDR2 is FYNNEI in the germline V gene. The CDR3 coding sequence is TGTGCCAGCAGTGAGCGGGGTTACCAATCCTATGGCTACACCTTC. This encodes CASSERGYQSYGYTF.

This clonotype was detected ten times or more. The genes are TRBV6-1 and TRBJ1-5; possible D gene TRBD1, 5 bases. There are 15 residues in the CDR3. The V gene's germline CDR1 is MNHNS and CDR2 SASEGT. Trimming removed 5 bases from V and 1 base from J, with 12 bases in between. In DNA, the CDR3 is TGTGCCAGCAGTTCCGATTGGGGCAGCAATCAGCCCCAGCATTTT. It yields the protein CASSSDWGSNQPQHF.

CDR3 amino acids: CASSWGLAGSYEQYF. Here the CDR3 DNA reads TGTGCCAGCAGCTGGGGACTAGCGGGTTCCTACGAGCAGTACTTC. This chain uses TRBV7-2 with TRBJ2-7; TRBD2 aligns across 12 bases. J was trimmed by 1 base and V by 4 bases; bases with no gene match: 2. The CDR3 contains 15 residues. Per the germline V gene, CDR1 is SGHTA and CDR2 is FQGNSA.

This clonotype was observed at least ten times. The V call is TRBV20-1, the J call TRBJ2-5; 8 positions agree with TRBD2. Germline V gene data show CDR1 as DFQATT and CDR2 as SNEGSKA (reference sequence). The CDR3 is 16 amino acids. J lost 5 bases, V lost 0 bases, and 11 bases had no gene match. The CDR3 nucleotides are TGCAGTGCTAGAGATCAAGGTAGCGGGATTGGGGAGACCCAGTACTTC. Translating it yields CSARDQGSGIGETQYF.

This clonotype was observed many times. This sequence joins TRBV30 and TRBJ2-5; D may be TRBD1 (6 bases). Germline V CDR1 and CDR2: GTSNPN, SVGIG (reference sequence). V lost 0 bases, J lost 4 bases, and 9 bases lay in between. The CDR3 is made up of 13 amino acids. The CDR3 sequence: CAWSVQGPETQYF. The CDR3 bases are TGTGCCTGGAGTGTCCAGGGGCCAGAGACCCAGTACTTC. The full variable domain, in which reference TRBV30 and TRBJ2-5 provide the parts outside the CDR3, is SQTIHQWPATLVQPVGSPLSLECTVEGTSNPNLYWYRQAAGRGLQLLFYSVGIGQISSEVPQNLSASRPQDRQFILSSKKLLLSDSGFYLCAWSVQGPETQYFGPGTRLLVL.

On this clonotype itself: The junction departs from germline at one end; a sequencing error may be responsible. The CDR3 region is CASGQVLAGGNYYNEQFF. The CDR3 coding sequence is TGCGCCAGCGGCCAAGTACTAGCGGGAGGGAACTATTACAATGAGCAGTTCTTC. The rearrangement uses TRBV4-3 and TRBJ2-1, with 13 bases aligning to TRBD2. The germline V gene encodes CDR1 LGHNA and CDR2 YSLEER. The CDR3 runs 18 residues.

In this sample, this clonotype turned up a few times. V gene TRBV2 combines with J gene TRBJ2-1, with D perhaps given as TRBD1 or TRBD2 (5 bases each). V lost 7 bases to trimming and J lost 6 bases, with 19 bases between them. Germline CDR1 is SNHLY and CDR2 is FYNNEI. The CDR3 consists of 15 residues. The CDR3 DNA reads as TGTGCCAGCACCGAATGGGGGAGAAGGGTCAATGAGCAGTTCTTC. Protein sequence: CASTEWGRRVNEQFF.

Many counts were recorded for this clonotype. CDR3 DNA sequence: TGTGCCAGTAAAACAGCGTACCAAGAGACCCAGTACTTC. Translating it yields CASKTAYQETQYF. The chain combines TRBV19 with TRBJ2-5; no firm D call. With 7 bases removed from V and 0 bases from J, the gap between germline ends came to 9 bases. In germline, CDR1 is LNHDA, CDR2 SQIVND (reference sequence). The CDR3 runs 13 residues.

This clonotype occurred once. The J gene is TRBJ2-6, the V gene TRBV11-2; TRBD1 agrees at 12 bases. Germline assignment: CDR1 SGHAT and CDR2 FQNNGV. V shed 8 bases, J shed 17 bases, and the junction held 10 bases outside the gene matches. The CDR3 length is 13 residues. The CDR3: CASSRGTGGLLTF. The DNA of the CDR3 is TGTGCCAGCTCACGGGGGACAGGGGGCCTTTTGACTTTC.

This clonotype came up a few times. The rearrangement links TRBV6-5 to TRBJ2-5; D ambiguous. Deletions cut 2 bases from V and 2 bases from J, with 15 bases between. This CDR3 is built from 16 residues. The germline gives CDR1 MNHEY, CDR2 SVGAGI. CDR3 in amino acids: CASSYTPGVPQETQYF. In DNA form, the CDR3 reads TGTGCCAGCAGTTACACACCCGGAGTCCCGCAAGAGACCCAGTACTTC.